Here is one TCR beta chain with its context. Trimming stripped 4 bases from V and 3 bases from J, with 17 bases between. Germline V gives CDR1 SGDLS, CDR2 YYNGEE. The CDR3 has 16 residues. This sample was included in a study of T cells in localized non-small cell lung cancer. Profiling relied on immunoSEQ multiplex PCR, and the TCRdb table lists in-frame clones only, not all of them. In the table there are tens of thousands of clones, approximately 88% of which are singletons. The chain recombines TRBV9 with TRBJ2-1, with D perhaps TRBD1 or TRBD2 (7 bases each). The sample in question was peripheral blood, obtained before any cancer treatment. This sequence was found in a male donor at least 60 years old with stage I lung adenocarcinoma. CDR3 in amino acids: CASSPRAGDSYNEQFF. The CDR3 DNA reads TGTGCCAGCAGCCCTAGGGCGGGGGACAGCTACAATGAGCAGTTCTTC.